The 31 T cell receptor beta chains reported below all come from one sample, sequenced in a study of cytomegalovirus exposure and HLA in healthy donors. Sequencing used immunoSEQ multiplex PCR; TCRdb keeps in-frame clones, though not all of them. The sample shows 220,000 or so clones, less than 90% of them seen only once. The sequencing input was PBMCs. The receptors come from a woman younger than 35 in good health and CMV-seronegative.

This chain uses TRBV15 with TRBJ1-4; 9 bases fit TRBD1. The germline gives CDR1 LNHNV, CDR2 YYDKDF (reference sequence). The V segment lost 5 bases and the J segment 4 bases; nucleotides outside the gene matches: 8. The CDR3 covers 16 residues. CDR3 nucleotides: TGTGCCACCAGCGGCACCGGGACAGGGAATAATGAAAAACTGTTTTTT. This encodes CATSGTGTGNNEKLFF.

This clone was seen just once. The genes are TRBV6-6 and TRBJ1-1; no firm D call. V gave up 8 bases and J gave up 1 base, with 8 bases separating them. The CDR3 has 12 amino acids. Germline lookup yields CDR1 MNHNY and CDR2 SVGAGI (reference sequence). The CDR3 DNA reads as TGTGCCAGCGCCCCAGGGAACACTGAAGCTTTCTTT. It is translated as CASAPGNTEAFF.

This rearrangement joins TRBV27 to TRBJ2-2; TRBD1 aligns across 7 bases. Germline-derived CDR1 and CDR2 are MNHEY and SMNVEV (reference sequence). This CDR3 has 14 amino acids. Trimming removed 5 bases from V and 11 bases from J; junction bases left unmatched: 11. Here the CDR3 DNA reads TGTGCCAGCAGTAAGGCCCCCAGACAGGGTGAGCTGTTTTTT. Protein product: CASSKAPRQGELFF.

CDR3 DNA: TGTGCCAGCAGCTTTTTGACGGACAGGGGAGGTGATGAGCAGTTCTTC. Translated, it gives CASSFLTDRGGDEQFF. The chain links TRBV7-9 to TRBJ2-1; 9 bases match TRBD1. CDR1 is SEHNR, CDR2 FQNEAQ, per germline (reference sequence). The CDR3 contains 16 residues. The ends lost 3 bases at V and 8 bases at J; junction bases unmatched: 11.

The chain uses TRBV18 and TRBJ2-3, with TRBD2 identical over 8 bases. Germline trimming cut 6 bases from V and 2 bases from J; bases unmatched to any gene: 7. Germline V gene data show CDR1 as KGHSH and CDR2 as LQKENI. The length of the CDR3 is 15 residues. The DNA of the CDR3 is TGTGCCAGCTCTCCCAGTAGCGGGAACACAGATACGCAGTATTTT. Its protein product is CASSPSSGNTDTQYF.

The CDR3: CASSFSGTGAYEQYF. CDR3 nucleotide sequence: TGTGCCAGCAGTTTTTCCGGGACAGGGGCCTACGAGCAGTACTTC. This chain uses TRBV27 with TRBJ2-7, with 10 positions matching TRBD1. The junction had 4 bases not matched to a gene; V was cut back by 3 bases and J by 2 bases. The CDR3 is made up of 15 amino acids. The germline V gene encodes CDR1 MNHEY and CDR2 SMNVEV (reference sequence).

This clone was detected a few times. The chain recombines TRBV5-1 with TRBJ2-6; TRBD1 agrees at 8 bases. This CDR3 spans 18 amino acids. CDR1 and CDR2 (germline): SGHRS, YFSETQ. The J segment lost 2 bases and the V segment lost 0 bases, leaving 7 bases of the junction unmatched. CDR3 sequence reads: CASSLGTGSVAGANVLTF. The DNA for the CDR3 is TGCGCCAGCAGCTTGGGGACAGGGAGCGTCGCTGGGGCCAACGTCCTGACTTTC.

The chain is built from TRBV2 and TRBJ2-7; 8 bases line up with TRBD1. This CDR3 is 13 amino acids long. The V gene's germline CDR1 is SNHLY and CDR2 FYNNEI. The V segment lost 7 bases and the J segment 1 base; nucleotides outside the gene matches: 3. CDR3 amino acids: CASKRQGSYEQYF. The DNA of the CDR3 is TGTGCCAGCAAAAGACAGGGGTCCTACGAGCAGTACTTC.

This chain connects TRBV11-3 to TRBJ2-2, with D possibly TRBD1 on 5 matching bases. The CDR3 loop spans 15 amino acids. Germline V gene sequence: CDR1 SGHNT, CDR2 YENEEA. V lost 5 bases and J 3 bases, leaving 13 bases between the germline ends. Here the CDR3 reads CASSGGAGHTGELFF. In nucleotides, the CDR3 is TGTGCCAGCAGCGGTGGTGCAGGGCACACCGGGGAGCTGTTTTTT.

V is TRBV30 and J is TRBJ1-2; TRBD1 might be the D (5 bases). The V gene lost 5 bases and the J gene lost 1 base, with 11 bases spanning the gap. This CDR3 is 13 amino acids long. CDR1 GTSNPN and CDR2 SVGIG come from the germline V gene (reference sequence). Here the CDR3 reads CAWSRDDNYGYTF. CDR3 DNA: TGTGCCTGGTCCCGGGACGATAACTATGGCTACACCTTC. The full variable domain, completed using reference TRBV30 and TRBJ1-2, is SQTIHQWPATLVQPVGSPLSLECTVEGTSNPNLYWYRQAAGRGLQLLFYSVGIGQISSEVPQNLSASRPQDRQFILSSKKLLLSDSGFYLCAWSRDDNYGYTFGSGTRLTVV.

This chain joins TRBV12-5 and TRBJ1-2; TRBD1 matches at 8 bases. The germline V gene encodes CDR1 LGHNT and CDR2 FRNRAP. V lost 0 bases to trimming and J lost 3 bases; unmatched junction nucleotides: 6. The CDR3 covers 16 residues. CDR3 protein: CASGLVLDRAYYGYTF. CDR3 DNA sequence: TGTGCTAGTGGTTTGGTACTGGACAGGGCATACTATGGCTACACCTTC.

CDR3 sequence (DNA): TGTGCCAGCAGTTTCGCGGGGAACCACGGTACGCAGTATTTT. Translated, it gives CASSFAGNHGTQYF. V usage is TRBV27 and J usage is TRBJ2-3, with D possibly being TRBD2 (6 bases). The CDR3 is 14 amino acids. Deletions cut 3 bases from V and 8 bases from J, with 15 bases between. CDR1 and CDR2 from the germline V gene are MNHEY and SMNVEV (reference sequence).

V is TRBV6-6 and J is TRBJ1-1; D uncertain. V was pared by 6 bases and J by 6 bases, with 20 bases between. CDR1 is MNHNY, CDR2 SVGAGI, per germline (reference sequence). The CDR3 is made up of 15 amino acids. CDR3 DNA: TGTGCCAGCAGACCCCCTCGGCGAGGCCTGGCTGAAGCTTTCTTT. Its translation: CASRPPRRGLAEAFF.

The J gene is TRBJ2-1, the V gene TRBV7-9, with 10 bases aligning to TRBD1. From germline, CDR1 is SEHNR and CDR2 FQNEAQ (reference sequence). The CDR3 sequence is 17 residues long. V gave up 4 bases and J gave up 6 bases; unmatched junction bases: 12. The DNA of the CDR3 is TGTGCCAGCAGCTCGACCTGGGACAGGGGAATCTCCAATGAGCAGTTCTTC. It encodes CASSSTWDRGISNEQFF.

This clone was seen a handful of times. This sequence joins TRBV5-1 and TRBJ2-3; TRBD2 agrees at 10 bases. CDR1 SGHRS and CDR2 YFSETQ come from the germline V gene. There are 15 residues in the CDR3. Germline trimming cut 4 bases from V and 2 bases from J; bases unmatched to any gene: 4. Here the CDR3 DNA reads TGCGCCAGCAGCAATAGCGGGGGGAACACAGATACGCAGTATTTT. Protein: CASSNSGGNTDTQYF.

The rearrangement uses TRBV30 and TRBJ1-1, with D unresolved. The length of the CDR3 is 13 residues. Trimming shortened V by 3 bases and J by 3 bases, and 11 bases separated the two germline ends. In germline, CDR1 is GTSNPN, CDR2 SVGIG (reference sequence). The CDR3 spells CAWRPGEHTEAFF. The CDR3 DNA is TGTGCCTGGAGGCCCGGAGAACACACTGAAGCTTTCTTT.

J is TRBJ2-2 and V is TRBV30, with D possibly TRBD1 on 5 matching bases. V dropped 4 bases and J dropped 4 bases, with 13 bases sitting between them. Germline CDR1 GTSNPN, CDR2 SVGIG (reference sequence). The CDR3 covers 14 residues. The CDR3 coding sequence is TGTGCCTGGAATCACCTAGGGGCCACCGGGGAGCTGTTTTTT. It translates to CAWNHLGATGELFF.

This chain joins TRBV2 and TRBJ2-7; D unclear. Trimming removed 7 bases at V and 0 bases at J, with 7 bases between. The V gene's germline CDR1 is SNHLY and CDR2 FYNNEI. The CDR3 runs to 12 residues. CDR3 protein: CASTGFSYEQYF. The DNA of the CDR3 is TGTGCCAGCACCGGCTTCTCCTACGAGCAGTACTTC.

The V gene is TRBV5-5, the J gene TRBJ2-5, with 13 bases that match TRBD2. Germline V gene data show CDR1 as SGHKS and CDR2 as YYEKEE (reference sequence). The CDR3 runs 16 residues. V trimming: 4 bases; J trimming: 4 bases; junction bases outside the gene matches: 7. The CDR3 sequence: CASSLRTSGSRETQYF. The CDR3 DNA reads as TGTGCCAGCAGCCTAAGGACTAGCGGGAGTCGAGAGACCCAGTACTTC.

The CDR3 spells CASSQEGSLTLGYTF. CDR3 bases: TGCGCCAGCAGCCAAGAAGGTAGCCTAACACTCGGCTACACCTTC. This chain connects TRBV4-1 to TRBJ1-2; unclear D gene. The CDR3 runs to 15 residues. CDR1 is MGHRA and CDR2 is YSYEKL in the germline V gene. V was cut by 0 bases and J by 8 bases, with 16 bases left in between.

The V gene is TRBV18, the J gene TRBJ1-2; TRBD1 agrees at 7 bases. V lost 3 bases, J lost 3 bases, and 10 bases stayed unmatched. Germline CDR1 reads KGHSH; CDR2 reads LQKENI. The CDR3 is made up of 16 amino acids. CDR3 DNA sequence: TGTGCCAGCTCACCGAGGACAGGCGGAAGAGACTATGGCTACACCTTC. This translates into CASSPRTGGRDYGYTF.

The chain carries TRBV6-5 and TRBJ1-1, with unresolved D. Trimming left V 0 bases short and J 6 bases short, with 11 bases between. The CDR3 runs to 14 residues. CDR1 MNHEY and CDR2 SVGAGI come from the germline V gene. In nucleotides, the CDR3 is TGTGCCAGCAGTTACTCCCGTGGAGGCGCTGAAGCTTTCTTT. Translation: CASSYSRGGAEAFF.

CDR3 protein: CASSLFTAANTGELFF. CDR3 DNA sequence: TGTGCCAGCAGCTTGTTTACAGCCGCGAACACCGGGGAGCTGTTTTTT. V usage is TRBV5-5 and J usage is TRBJ2-2, with no clear D. CDR3 length: 16 amino acids. Germline-derived CDR1 and CDR2 are SGHKS and YYEKEE (reference sequence). V gave up 1 base and J gave up 0 bases, with 10 bases separating them.

The chain carries TRBV7-2 and TRBJ2-1, with 9 bases identical to TRBD2. This CDR3 comprises 18 residues. The V and J ends lost 5 bases and 0 bases, in that order; junction bases with no gene match: 11. CDR1 SGHTA and CDR2 FQGNSA come from the germline V gene. The DNA of the CDR3 is TGTGCCAGCAGCGGTCGACTAGCGGTTAGAAACTCCTACAATGAGCAGTTCTTC. This encodes CASSGRLAVRNSYNEQFF.

The gene calls are TRBV2 and TRBJ2-6, with D maybe TRBD1 (6 bases). The CDR3 covers 15 residues. Trimming removed 5 bases from V and 2 bases from J, with 10 bases in between. Germline loops: CDR1 SNHLY, CDR2 FYNNEI. Here the CDR3 reads CASSPQGTGANVLTF. The CDR3 DNA is TGTGCCAGCAGTCCACAGGGTACTGGGGCCAACGTCCTGACTTTC.

The chain employs TRBV4-1 and TRBJ2-3, with TRBD2 matching over 8 bases. The CDR3 runs 17 residues. The germline V gene encodes CDR1 MGHRA and CDR2 YSYEKL. J lost 0 bases, V lost 4 bases, and 9 bases had no gene match. As DNA, the CDR3 is TGCGCCAGCAGCCGACCCCGGGAGGGAGCCAGCACAGATACGCAGTATTTT. Amino acid sequence: CASSRPREGASTDTQYF.

With respect to this clone: Without the conserved terminal phenylalanine or tryptophan, this CDR3 likely stems from a read error. No DNA is shown, since the ends of the CDR3 on it are uncertain; the CDR3 is the one TCRdb lists. The genes are TRBV27 and TRBJ1-2. The CDR3 is 11 amino acids in total, end residues counted. Germline values: CDR1 MNHEY, CDR2 SMNVEV (reference sequence). CDR3 in amino acids: CASSLSRPKDP.

The chain is built from TRBV4-1 and TRBJ1-1; D not resolved. Trimming removed 0 bases at V and 3 bases at J, with 5 bases between. The germline V gene encodes CDR1 MGHRA and CDR2 YSYEKL. CDR3 length: 13 amino acids. CDR3 in amino acids: CASSQDRDTEAFF. CDR3 DNA sequence: TGCGCCAGCAGCCAAGACAGAGACACTGAAGCTTTCTTT.

The chain is built from TRBV19 and TRBJ1-1, with a tentative D call TRBD1 (6 bases). The germline V gene has CDR1 LNHDA and CDR2 SQIVND (reference sequence). V lost 4 bases and J 1 base, leaving 10 bases between the germline ends. The CDR3 totals 14 residues. CDR3 coding DNA: TGTGCCAGTAGTAATCCGGGACAGAACACTGAAGCTTTCTTT. Translating gives CASSNPGQNTEAFF.

V and J are TRBV19 and TRBJ1-2; D may be TRBD1 (5 bases). The CDR3 has 14 residues. V dropped 6 bases and J dropped 8 bases, with 19 bases sitting between them. Per germline, CDR1 LNHDA and CDR2 SQIVND (reference sequence). In nucleotides, the CDR3 is TGTGCCAGTAGGGGGGAGGACCACACGCCAGGCTACACCTTC. Its protein product is CASRGEDHTPGYTF.

As DNA, the CDR3 is TGTGCCAGCAGCCCCCAGCCGGAACTTAACTATGGCTACACCTTC. Translation gives CASSPQPELNYGYTF. The chain is built from TRBV9 and TRBJ1-2; unclear D gene. V was clipped by 4 bases and J by 1 base, with 14 bases between them. In germline, CDR1 is SGDLS, CDR2 YYNGEE. CDR3 length: 15 residues.